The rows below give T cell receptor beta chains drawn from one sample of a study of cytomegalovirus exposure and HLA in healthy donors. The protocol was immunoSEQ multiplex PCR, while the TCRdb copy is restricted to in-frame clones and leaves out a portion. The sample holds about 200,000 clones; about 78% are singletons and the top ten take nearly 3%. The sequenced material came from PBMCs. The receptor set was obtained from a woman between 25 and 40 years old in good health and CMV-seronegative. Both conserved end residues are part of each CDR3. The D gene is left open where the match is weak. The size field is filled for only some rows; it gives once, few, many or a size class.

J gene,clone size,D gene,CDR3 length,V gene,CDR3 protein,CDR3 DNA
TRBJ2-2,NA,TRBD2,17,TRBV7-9,CASKGPHTSGKSGELFF,TGTGCCAGCAAAGGACCCCACACTAGCGGGAAGAGCGGGGAGCTGTTTTTT
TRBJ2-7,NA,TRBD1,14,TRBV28,CASSSTGGTYEQYF,TGTGCCAGCAGTTCCACAGGGGGGACCTACGAGCAGTACTTC
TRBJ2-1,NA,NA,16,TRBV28,CASSLDLDTWDNEQFF,TGTGCCAGCAGCCTTGATCTAGATACTTGGGACAATGAGCAGTTCTTC
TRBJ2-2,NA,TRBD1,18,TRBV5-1,CASSLRRAQGSYTGELFF,TGCGCCAGCAGCTTACGTAGGGCACAGGGGTCTTACACCGGGGAGCTGTTTTTT
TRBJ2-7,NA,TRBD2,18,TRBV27,CASSLGIPGLAGSYEQYF,TGTGCCAGCAGTTTAGGAATCCCCGGACTAGCGGGTTCCTACGAGCAGTACTTC
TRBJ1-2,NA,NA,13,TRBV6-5,CASSYGGAPGYTF,TGTGCCAGCAGTTACGGGGGGGCGCCGGGCTACACCTTC
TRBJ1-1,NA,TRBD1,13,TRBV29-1,CSVGDRGQTEAFF,TGCAGCGTCGGTGACAGGGGGCAGACTGAAGCTTTCTTT
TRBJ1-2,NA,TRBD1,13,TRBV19,CASSDRVGYGYTF,TGTGCCAGTAGTGACAGGGTAGGGTATGGCTACACCTTC
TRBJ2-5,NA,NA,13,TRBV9,CASSGSGLGTQYF,TGTGCCAGCAGTGGTTCAGGGTTGGGGACCCAGTACTTC
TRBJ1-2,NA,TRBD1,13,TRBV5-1,CASSPQGAGGYTF,TGCGCCAGTAGCCCACAGGGGGCGGGTGGCTACACCTTC
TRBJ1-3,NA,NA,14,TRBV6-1,CASSEPGSGNTIYF,TGTGCCAGCAGTGAACCCGGCTCTGGAAACACCATATATTTT
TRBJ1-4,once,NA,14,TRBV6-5,CASSERGGGEKLFF,TGTGCCAGCAGTGAAAGAGGCGGGGGTGAAAAACTGTTTTTT
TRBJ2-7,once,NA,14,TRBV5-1,CASSLDRSSYEQYF,TGCGCCAGCAGCTTGGACAGGAGCTCCTACGAGCAGTACTTC
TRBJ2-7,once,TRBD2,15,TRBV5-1,CASSQVAGDSYEQYF,TGCGCCAGCAGCCAGGTGGCGGGGGATTCCTACGAGCAGTACTTC
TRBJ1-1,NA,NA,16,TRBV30,CAWSARLRERRTEAFF,TGTGCCTGGAGTGCTCGATTACGGGAGAGAAGGACTGAAGCTTTCTTT
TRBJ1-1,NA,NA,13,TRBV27,CASRSGMNTEAFF,TGTGCCAGCAGGTCGGGGATGAACACTGAAGCTTTCTTT
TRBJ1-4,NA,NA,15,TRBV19,CASSIEYEVREKLFF,TGTGCCAGTAGTATAGAATATGAGGTTCGGGAAAAACTGTTTTTT
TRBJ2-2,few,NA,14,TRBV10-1,CASSESRVHGELFF,TGCGCCAGCAGTGAGTCCAGGGTCCACGGGGAGCTGTTTTTT
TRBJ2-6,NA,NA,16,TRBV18,CASSPPSGAGANVLTF,TGTGCCAGCTCACCACCATCCGGGGCTGGGGCCAACGTCCTGACTTTC
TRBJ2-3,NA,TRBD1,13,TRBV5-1,CASSSQGADTQYF,TGCGCCAGCAGCTCGCAGGGGGCTGATACGCAGTATTTT
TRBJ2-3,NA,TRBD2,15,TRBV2,CASSEWREAPDTQYF,TGTGCCAGCAGTGAATGGCGGGAGGCACCAGATACGCAGTATTTT
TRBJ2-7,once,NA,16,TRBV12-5,CASGLPRGISSYEQYF,TGTGCTAGTGGTTTACCCCGCGGGATATCCTCTTATGAGCAGTACTTC
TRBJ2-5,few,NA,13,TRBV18,CASSPPPRETQYF,TGTGCCAGCTCACCACCGCCGAGGGAGACCCAGTACTTC
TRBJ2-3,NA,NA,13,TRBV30,CAWIHNRGGKQYF,TGTGCCTGGATCCATAACAGGGGAGGAAAGCAGTATTTT
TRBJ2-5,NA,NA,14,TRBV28,CASSFWTPQGTQYF,TGTGCCAGCAGTTTCTGGACTCCCCAAGGGACCCAGTACTTC
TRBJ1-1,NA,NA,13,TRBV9,CASSPRRASEAFF,TGTGCCAGCAGCCCTCGGAGAGCCTCTGAAGCTTTCTTT
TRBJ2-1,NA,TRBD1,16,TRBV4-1,CASSLPWGQGNNEQFF,TGCGCCAGCAGCCTGCCGTGGGGACAGGGGAACAATGAGCAGTTCTTC
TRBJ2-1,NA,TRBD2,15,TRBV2,CASSGETSGSYEQFF,TGTGCCAGCAGTGGGGAGACTAGCGGGAGCTATGAGCAGTTCTTC
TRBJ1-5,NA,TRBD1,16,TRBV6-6,CASSQSQGEVYQPQHF,TGTGCCAGCAGTCAAAGCCAGGGGGAAGTATATCAGCCCCAGCATTTT
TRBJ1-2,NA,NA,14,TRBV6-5,CASSYKMDSYGYTF,TGTGCCAGCAGTTACAAGATGGACAGCTATGGCTACACCTTC
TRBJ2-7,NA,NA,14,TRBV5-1,CASSLQGFSYEQYF,TGCGCCAGCAGCTTGCAGGGTTTCTCCTACGAGCAGTACTTC
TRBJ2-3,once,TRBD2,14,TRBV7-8,CASNLAGGFLTQYF,TGTGCCAGCAACTTAGCGGGAGGCTTCCTTACGCAGTATTTT
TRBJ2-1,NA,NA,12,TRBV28,CASSSNYNEQFF,TGTGCCAGCAGTTCCAACTACAATGAGCAGTTCTTC
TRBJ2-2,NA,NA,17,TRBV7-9,CASSLAGRRKNTGELFF,TGTGCCAGCAGCTTAGCTGGCAGGAGGAAGAACACCGGGGAGCTGTTTTTT
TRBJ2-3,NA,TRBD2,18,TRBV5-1,CASSFGGLAGGRGDTQYF,TGCGCCAGCAGCTTCGGGGGACTAGCGGGGGGGCGGGGAGATACGCAGTATTTT
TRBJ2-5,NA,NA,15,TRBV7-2,CASSLGPTNQETQYF,TGTGCCAGCAGCTTAGGCCCGACTAACCAAGAGACCCAGTACTTC
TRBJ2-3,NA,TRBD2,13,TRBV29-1,CSVAGTTRDTQYF,TGCAGCGTTGCAGGGACTACTAGAGATACGCAGTATTTT
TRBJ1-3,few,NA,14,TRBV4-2,CASSQAISRNTIYF,TGTGCCAGCAGCCAAGCTATATCGAGGAACACCATATATTTT
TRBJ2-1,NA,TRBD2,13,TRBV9,CASSVRRGGEQFF,TGTGCCAGCAGCGTCCGGCGGGGGGGTGAGCAGTTCTTC
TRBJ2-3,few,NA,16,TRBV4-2,CASSHPGTGSTDTQYF,TGTGCCAGCAGCCATCCCGGGACTGGAAGCACAGATACGCAGTATTTT
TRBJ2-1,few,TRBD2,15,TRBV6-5,CASSYAGLAGNEQFF,TGTGCCAGCAGTTACGCGGGACTAGCGGGCAATGAGCAGTTCTTC
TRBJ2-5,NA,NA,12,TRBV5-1,CASSYTQETQYF,TGCGCCAGCAGCTACACACAAGAGACCCAGTACTTC